This T cell receptor (beta chain) comes out of a study of shared clonotypes between healthy human individuals. Libraries were prepared by immunoSEQ multiplex PCR; TCRdb keeps only in-frame clonotypes and omits some of them. The sample records about 2 million clones, roughly 94% being singletons. Naive CD8 cells, CD45RO-negative and positively selected for CCR7, excluded terminally differentiated effector memory CD45RA+ cells. The CDR3 runs 16 residues. The germline V and J ends were trimmed by 1 base and 0 bases, with 10 bases remaining between them. The germline V gene encodes CDR1 LNHDA and CDR2 SQIVND (reference sequence).

The chain uses TRBV19 and TRBJ1-5; D might be TRBD1 (5 bases). The sample was naive CD8+ T cells sorted from blood. The source of this sequence is a man between 18 and 29 years old in good health. This CDR3 reads CASSIAQAYSNQPQHF. The CDR3 coding sequence is TGTGCCAGTAGTATAGCACAGGCCTATAGCAATCAGCCCCAGCATTTT. Complete variable domain (other parts from reference TRBV19 and TRBJ1-5): DGGITQSPKYLFRKEGQNVTLSCEQNLNHDAMYWYRQDPGQGLRLIYYSQIVNDFQKGDIAEGYSVSREKKESFPLTVTSAQKNPTAFYLCASSIAQAYSNQPQHFGDGTRLSIL.